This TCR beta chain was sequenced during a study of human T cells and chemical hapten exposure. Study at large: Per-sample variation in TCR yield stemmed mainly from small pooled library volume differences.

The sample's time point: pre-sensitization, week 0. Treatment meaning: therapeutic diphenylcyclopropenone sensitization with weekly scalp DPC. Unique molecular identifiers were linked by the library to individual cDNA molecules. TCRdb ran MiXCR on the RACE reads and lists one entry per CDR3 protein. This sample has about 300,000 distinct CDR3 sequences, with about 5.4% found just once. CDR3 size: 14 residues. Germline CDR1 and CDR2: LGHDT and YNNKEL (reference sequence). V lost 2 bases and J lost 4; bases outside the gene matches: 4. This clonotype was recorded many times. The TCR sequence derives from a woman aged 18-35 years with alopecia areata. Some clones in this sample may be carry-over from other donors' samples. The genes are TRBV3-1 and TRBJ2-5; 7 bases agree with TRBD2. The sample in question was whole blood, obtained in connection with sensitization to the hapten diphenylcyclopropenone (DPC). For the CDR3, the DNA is TGTGCCAGCAGCCAACGCGGGGGAGGAGAGACCCAGTACTTC. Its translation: CASSQRGGGETQYF.